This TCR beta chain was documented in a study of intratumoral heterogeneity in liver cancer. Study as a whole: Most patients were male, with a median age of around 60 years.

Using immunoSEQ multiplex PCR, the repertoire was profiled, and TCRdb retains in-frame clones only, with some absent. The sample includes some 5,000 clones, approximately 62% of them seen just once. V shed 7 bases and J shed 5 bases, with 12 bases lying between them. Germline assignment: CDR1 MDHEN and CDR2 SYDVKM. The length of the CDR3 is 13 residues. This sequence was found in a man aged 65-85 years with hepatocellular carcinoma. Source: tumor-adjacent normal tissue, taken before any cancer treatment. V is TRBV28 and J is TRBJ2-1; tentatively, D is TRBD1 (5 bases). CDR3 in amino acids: CASNPGFHNEQFF. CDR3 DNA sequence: TGTGCCAGCAACCCAGGGTTTCACAATGAGCAGTTCTTC.